These 23 T cell receptor beta chains share one sample of origin, sequenced in a study of blood T cell repertoires in COVID-19. Sequencing was performed with immunoSEQ multiplex PCR; in TCRdb, only in-frame clones are kept and a portion is missing. The sample has tens of thousands of clones; roughly 80% are singletons. Sequencing used peripheral blood. These receptor sequences come from a man aged 55-75 years with active COVID-19.

The rearrangement uses TRBV4-3 and TRBJ2-7, with D possibly being TRBD1 (5 bases). The germline V and J ends were trimmed by 0 bases and 6 bases, with 21 bases remaining between them. The CDR3 loop spans 17 amino acids. Looked up from germline, CDR1 is LGHNA and CDR2 is YSLEER. CDR3 nucleotides: TGCGCCAGCAGCCAAGACAGGGTCGTCTATGGACATAGCGAGCAGTACTTC. This encodes CASSQDRVVYGHSEQYF.

The chain recombines TRBV5-1 with TRBJ2-5; 12 bases fit TRBD1. The ends lost 4 bases at V and 5 bases at J; junction bases unmatched: 6. The CDR3 spans 15 residues. Germline V gene data show CDR1 as SGHRS and CDR2 as YFSETQ. The CDR3 is CASSEPGQGAETQYF. The CDR3 DNA sequence: TGCGCCAGCAGCGAGCCGGGACAGGGGGCGGAGACCCAGTACTTC.

The rearrangement uses TRBV9 and TRBJ2-2; no reliable D call. This CDR3 is built from 12 residues. The germline gives CDR1 SGDLS, CDR2 YYNGEE. V lost 2 bases and J 3 bases, leaving 2 bases between the germline ends. CDR3 protein: CASSVDTGELFF. Written as DNA, the CDR3 is TGTGCCAGCAGCGTCGACACCGGGGAGCTGTTTTTT.

The chain recombines TRBV24-1 with TRBJ2-7; TRBD2 matches at 7 bases. The CDR3 has 10 amino acids. Germline CDR1 KGHDR, CDR2 SFDVKD. The J segment lost 13 bases and the V segment lost 6 bases, leaving 5 bases of the junction unmatched. CDR3 DNA: TGTGCCACCAGTATTGAGCGGGAATACTTC. Encoded protein: CATSIEREYF.

The CDR3: CASSAGFANTGELFF. The CDR3 nucleotides read TGTGCCAGCAGCGCGGGATTTGCGAACACCGGGGAGCTGTTTTTT. The chain uses TRBV9 and TRBJ2-2; a possible D gene is TRBD2 (5 bases). This CDR3 is built from 15 residues. The V and J ends lost 3 bases and 0 bases respectively, with 9 bases between them. Germline lookup yields CDR1 SGDLS and CDR2 YYNGEE.

This chain uses TRBV18 with TRBJ2-2; 7 nucleotides match TRBD1. CDR3 size: 18 residues. The junction had 14 bases not matched to a gene; V was cut back by 3 bases and J by 4 bases. Germline V gene data show CDR1 as KGHSH and CDR2 as LQKENI. CDR3 loop: CASSPAPIRQGGTGELFF. The DNA for the CDR3 is TGTGCCAGCTCACCGGCGCCTATTCGACAGGGCGGCACCGGGGAGCTGTTTTTT.

The V gene is TRBV28, the J gene TRBJ2-7, with 10 positions matching TRBD1. The CDR3 contains 13 residues. Per germline, CDR1 MDHEN and CDR2 SYDVKM. The V and J ends lost 6 bases and 6 bases, in that order; junction bases with no gene match: 5. DNA of the CDR3: TGTGCCAGCAGGGGACAGGGGAAGGGCGAGCAGTACTTC. Translation: CASRGQGKGEQYF.

J is TRBJ2-7 and V is TRBV2, with a tentative D call TRBD1 (5 bases). The CDR3 contains 17 residues. The ends were cut back, 2 bases at V and 6 bases at J, with 23 bases in the middle. The germline CDR1 and CDR2 sequences are SNHLY and FYNNEI. The CDR3 region is CASSELPVGQVPFEQYF. The CDR3 nucleotides read TGTGCCAGCAGTGAACTTCCGGTGGGGCAGGTTCCTTTCGAGCAGTACTTC.

This chain links TRBV3-1 (or the pseudogene TRBV3-2) with TRBJ1-5; perhaps TRBD1 as D (6 bases). V was clipped by 3 bases and J by 4 bases, with 10 bases between them. Germline CDR1 and CDR2: LGHDT and YNNKEL (reference sequence). CDR3 length: 14 amino acids. CDR3 residues: CASSHHRENQPQHF. CDR3 bases: TGTGCCAGCAGCCACCACAGGGAGAATCAGCCCCAGCATTTT.

CDR3 in DNA: TGTGCCAGCACCGAGGACATCCTTAAGTTCTTT. Its translation is CASTEDILKFF. The chain employs TRBV2 and TRBJ1-1, with a possible D match to TRBD1 (5 bases). The V and J ends lost 7 bases and 14 bases respectively, with 17 bases between them. Germline values: CDR1 SNHLY, CDR2 FYNNEI. This CDR3 comprises 11 residues.

The rearrangement links TRBV5-1 to TRBJ2-1, with 8 bases identical to TRBD1. The length of the CDR3 is 16 residues. V lost 0 bases to trimming and J lost 2 bases; unmatched junction nucleotides: 4. Germline CDR1 SGHRS, CDR2 YFSETQ. In DNA, the CDR3 is TGCGCCAGCAGCTTGGAGGGACAGGACGCCTACAATGAGCAGTTCTTC. Translating gives CASSLEGQDAYNEQFF.

The V gene is TRBV7-9, the J gene TRBJ2-3; the match to TRBD2 covers 9 bases. Looked up from germline, CDR1 is SEHNR and CDR2 is FQNEAQ (reference sequence). The V gene end was trimmed by 5 bases and the J gene end by 4 bases; junction bases not matched to a gene: 10. CDR3 length: 16 amino acids. Written as DNA, the CDR3 is TGTGCCAGCAGCCCACAGGCGGGGGGGCCGTCAGATACGCAGTATTTT. Its translation: CASSPQAGGPSDTQYF.

V gene TRBV7-2 combines with J gene TRBJ2-7; D is undetermined. CDR1 and CDR2 (germline): SGHTA, FQGNSA. V was clipped by 1 base and J by 0 bases, with 7 bases between them. The CDR3 runs 14 residues. The CDR3, as DNA: TGTGCCAGCAGCTTAGGTCCCAACTCCTACGAGCAGTACTTC. It specifies CASSLGPNSYEQYF. The full variable domain, in which reference TRBV7-2 and TRBJ2-7 provide the parts outside the CDR3, is GAGVSQSPSNKVTEKGKDVELRCDPISGHTALYWYRQSLGQGLEFLIYFQGNSAPDKSGLPSDRFSAERTGGSVSTLTIQRTQQEDSAVYLCASSLGPNSYEQYFGPGTRLTVT.

The rearrangement links TRBV3-1 (or the pseudogene TRBV3-2) to TRBJ2-2; 11 bases map to TRBD1. V lost 4 bases, J lost 7 bases, and 5 bases stayed unmatched. Germline V gene lookup returns CDR1 LGHDT and CDR2 YNNKEL (reference sequence). CDR3 length: 15 residues. The CDR3 DNA reads as TGTGCCAGCAGCCGGTGGACAGGGGGCATCGGGGAGCTGTTTTTT. Its protein product is CASSRWTGGIGELFF.

In this sample, this clone turned up a few times. The chain combines TRBV5-3 with TRBJ1-1; 10 bases map to TRBD1. TRBV5-3 is marked as an open reading frame, function uncertain. V lost 4 bases, J lost 10 bases, and 16 bases stayed unmatched. The CDR3 runs 16 residues. For the CDR3, the DNA is TGTGCCAGAAGCCCGAAGATAGACAGGGGGCGTTTTGTAGCTTTCTTT. Amino acids: CARSPKIDRGRFVAFF.

The DNA of the CDR3 is TGTGCCAGCAGTGTTTCGGGGAACACTGAAGCTTTCTTT. Protein product: CASSVSGNTEAFF. This chain links TRBV2 with TRBJ1-1; D not resolved. Germline V gene lookup returns CDR1 SNHLY and CDR2 FYNNEI. V was cut by 4 bases and J by 1 base, with 7 bases left in between. The CDR3 is 13 residues long.

V usage is TRBV7-3 and J usage is TRBJ2-3; D gene uncertain. V lost 2 bases to trimming and J lost 1 base, with 13 bases between them. The CDR3 is made up of 16 amino acids. Germline V gives CDR1 SGHTA, CDR2 FQGTGA. CDR3 nucleotide sequence: TGTGCCAGCAGCTTATCCTTGAACCCGGGCACAGATACGCAGTATTTT. Encoded protein: CASSLSLNPGTDTQYF.

The rearrangement joins TRBV30 to TRBJ1-5; 7 nucleotides match TRBD1. The germline CDR1 and CDR2 sequences are GTSNPN and SVGIG (reference sequence). The V and J ends lost 4 bases and 3 bases, in that order; junction bases with no gene match: 3. CDR3 length: 13 residues. The CDR3 sequence: CAWNRGPNQPQHF. CDR3 bases: TGTGCCTGGAACAGGGGACCCAATCAGCCCCAGCATTTT.

This chain uses TRBV6-1 with TRBJ2-5, with 8 bases that match TRBD1. CDR1 and CDR2 from the germline V gene are MNHNS and SASEGT. The CDR3 sequence is 14 residues long. J lost 1 base, V lost 3 bases, and 1 base had no gene match. The CDR3 spells CASSETGAQETQYF. For the CDR3, the DNA is TGTGCCAGCAGTGAGACAGGGGCCCAAGAGACCCAGTACTTC.

V usage is TRBV7-3 and J usage is TRBJ1-2; tentatively, D is TRBD1 (6 bases). The CDR3 is 15 amino acids. Germline loops: CDR1 SGHTA, CDR2 FQGTGA. Trimming took 5 bases from V and 5 from J, leaving 18 bases between them. DNA for the CDR3: TGTGCCAGCAGCCTCCAAGACAGGAGCCTTTATGGCTACACCTTC. Translating it yields CASSLQDRSLYGYTF. The full variable domain, in which reference TRBV7-3 and TRBJ1-2 provide the parts outside the CDR3, is GAGVSQTPSNKVTEKGKYVELRCDPISGHTALYWYRQSLGQGPEFLIYFQGTGAADDSGLPNDRFFAVRPEGSVSTLKIQRTERGDSAVYLCASSLQDRSLYGYTFGSGTRLTVV.

The chain has TRBV5-4 and TRBJ1-4, with D possibly matching TRBD1 (5 bases). The V and J ends lost 4 bases and 8 bases respectively, with 15 bases between them. Germline CDR1 reads SGHNT; CDR2 reads YYREEE (reference sequence). The CDR3 is 14 residues long. The CDR3, as DNA: TGTGCCAGCAGCCCGGAGGGGAGGAGAGAAAAACTGTTTTTT. Its protein is CASSPEGRREKLFF.

J is TRBJ1-2 and V is TRBV30, with D perhaps TRBD1 (5 bases). Trimming removed 8 bases from V and 7 bases from J, with 17 bases in between. The length of the CDR3 is 12 residues. Germline CDR1 is GTSNPN and CDR2 is SVGIG (reference sequence). The CDR3 loop reads CARDKRDAGYTF. CDR3 nucleotides: TGTGCCCGGGATAAGCGGGACGCTGGCTACACCTTC.

The gene calls are TRBV5-5 and TRBJ2-7; D uncertain. Germline V gene sequence: CDR1 SGHKS, CDR2 YYEKEE (reference sequence). Trimming took 0 bases from V and 5 from J, leaving 12 bases between them. The CDR3 contains 14 residues. Here the CDR3 DNA reads TGTGCCAGCAGCTTGGATAGCACAAGCAACGAGCAGTACTTC. Its translation is CASSLDSTSNEQYF.